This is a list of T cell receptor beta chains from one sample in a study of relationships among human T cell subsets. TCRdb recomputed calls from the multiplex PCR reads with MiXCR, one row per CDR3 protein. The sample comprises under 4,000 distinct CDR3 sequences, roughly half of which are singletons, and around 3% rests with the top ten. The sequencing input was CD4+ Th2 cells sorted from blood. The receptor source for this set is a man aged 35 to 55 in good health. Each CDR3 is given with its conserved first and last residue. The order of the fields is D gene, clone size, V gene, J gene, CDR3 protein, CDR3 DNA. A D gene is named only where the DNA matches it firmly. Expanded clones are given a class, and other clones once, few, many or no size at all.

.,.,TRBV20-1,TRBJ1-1,CSARPSLLATEAFF,TGCAGTGCTAGACCTTCACTCCTGGCCACTGAAGCTTTCTTT
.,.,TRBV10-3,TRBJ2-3,CAIQGTDTQYF,TGTGCCATCCAAGGCACAGATACGCAGTATTTT
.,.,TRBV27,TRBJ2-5,CASSLFGRGETQYF,TGTGCCAGCAGTCTATTCGGCCGGGGAGAGACCCAGTACTTC
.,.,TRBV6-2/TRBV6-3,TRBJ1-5,CASRSEGKGYSNQPQHF,TGTGCCAGCAGATCCGAGGGGAAGGGGTATAGCAATCAGCCCCAGCATTTT
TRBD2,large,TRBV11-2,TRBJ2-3,CASSLGGLLAGNYTDTQYF,TGTGCCAGCAGCTTAGGGGGGCTACTAGCGGGGAATTACACAGATACGCAGTATTTT
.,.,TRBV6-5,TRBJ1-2,CASSPGTFGGYTF,TGTGCCAGCAGCCCTGGTACTTTCGGAGGCTACACCTTC
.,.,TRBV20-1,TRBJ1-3,CSAQTGGRGSTIYF,TGCAGTGCTCAGACGGGGGGAAGGGGAAGCACCATATATTTT
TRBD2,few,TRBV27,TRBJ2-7,CASSFSGGQMYEQYF,TGTGCCAGCAGTTTTAGCGGGGGGCAGATGTACGAGCAGTACTTC
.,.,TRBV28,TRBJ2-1,CASSLAGTPMNEQFF,TGTGCCAGCAGTTTAGCGGGAACCCCTATGAATGAGCAGTTCTTC
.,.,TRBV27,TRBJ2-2,CASSRRGNTGELFF,TGTGCCAGCAGTCGGCGGGGGAACACCGGGGAGCTGTTTTTT
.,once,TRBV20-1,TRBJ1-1,CSARDFRDTNTEAFF,TGCAGTGCTAGAGATTTTCGGGATACAAACACTGAAGCTTTCTTT
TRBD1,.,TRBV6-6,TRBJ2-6,CASASTGSLSGANVLTF,TGTGCCAGCGCTTCGACAGGGTCCCTCTCTGGGGCCAACGTCCTGACTTTC
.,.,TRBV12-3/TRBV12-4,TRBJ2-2,CASRSHQNQNTGELFF,TGTGCCAGCAGAAGCCACCAGAACCAGAACACCGGGGAGCTGTTTTTT
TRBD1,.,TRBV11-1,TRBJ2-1,CASSATGREQFF,TGTGCCAGCAGCGCGACAGGGCGTGAGCAGTTCTTC
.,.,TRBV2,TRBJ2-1,CASSLRESKAFF,TGTGCCAGCAGCCTAAGGGAGTCTAAGGCGTTCTTC
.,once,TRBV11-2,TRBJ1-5,CASSLTSGTSFHQPQHF,TGTGCCAGCAGCCTGACTTCCGGGACATCTTTTCATCAGCCCCAGCATTTT
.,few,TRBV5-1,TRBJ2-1,CASNRETGTPYNEQFF,TGCGCCAGCAATCGGGAGACAGGGACCCCCTACAATGAGCAGTTCTTC
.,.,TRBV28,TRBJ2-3,CASSLYSTDTQYF,TGTGCCAGCAGTTTGTATAGCACAGATACGCAGTATTTT
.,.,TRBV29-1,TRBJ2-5,CSVGDSETQYF,TGCAGCGTGGGGGATAGTGAGACCCAGTACTTC
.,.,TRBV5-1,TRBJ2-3,CASSLAAGADTQYF,TGCGCCAGCAGCTTGGCCGCGGGCGCAGATACGCAGTATTTT
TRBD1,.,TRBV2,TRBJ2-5,CASSRQGAAETQYF,TGTGCCAGCAGTAGACAGGGGGCGGCGGAGACCCAGTACTTC
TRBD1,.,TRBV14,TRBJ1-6,CVSRPGTGGGSPLHF,TGTGTCAGCAGACCCGGGACAGGGGGTGGTTCACCCCTCCACTTT
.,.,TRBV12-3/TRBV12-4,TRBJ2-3,CASSLDSSTDTQYF,TGTGCCAGCAGTTTAGACTCAAGCACAGATACGCAGTATTTT
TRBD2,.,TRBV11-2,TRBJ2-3,CASSLWVSGSTDTQYF,TGTGCCAGCAGCTTATGGGTTAGCGGGAGCACAGATACGCAGTATTTT
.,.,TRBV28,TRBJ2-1,CASSSTLNLNEQFF,TGTGCCAGCAGTTCCACACTAAATTTAAATGAGCAGTTCTTC
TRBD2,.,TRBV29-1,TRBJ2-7,CSVEEPSGGPYEQYF,TGCAGCGTTGAAGAACCCAGCGGGGGTCCCTACGAGCAGTACTTC
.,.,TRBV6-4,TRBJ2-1,CASSDLRTGQGEQFF,TGTGCCAGCAGTGACCTAAGGACTGGCCAGGGTGAGCAGTTCTTC
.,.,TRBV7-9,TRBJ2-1,CASTTGPRARFSEQFF,TGTGCCAGCACCACGGGTCCCAGGGCGAGGTTTAGTGAGCAGTTCTTC
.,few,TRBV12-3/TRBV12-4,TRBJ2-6,CASKQDPGANVLTF,TGTGCCAGCAAGCAGGACCCTGGGGCCAACGTCCTGACTTTC
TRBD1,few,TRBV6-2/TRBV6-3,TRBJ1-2,CASSLRDRANYGYTF,TGTGCCAGCAGTTTACGGGACAGAGCTAACTATGGCTACACCTTC
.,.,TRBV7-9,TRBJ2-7,CASSLNTVYEQYF,TGTGCCAGCAGCTTAAATACAGTCTACGAGCAGTACTTC
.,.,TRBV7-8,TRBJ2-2,CASSLEQGNTGELFF,TGTGCCAGCAGCTTAGAACAGGGTAACACCGGGGAGCTGTTTTTT
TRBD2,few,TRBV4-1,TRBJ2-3,CASSQAGGPTDTQYF,TGCGCCAGCAGCCAAGCGGGAGGCCCCACAGATACGCAGTATTTT
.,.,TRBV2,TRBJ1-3,CASSGTAGNTIYF,TGTGCCAGCAGTGGGACAGCTGGAAACACCATATATTTT
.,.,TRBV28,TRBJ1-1,CASSSYGGDVTEAFF,TGTGCCAGCAGTTCCTATGGGGGCGACGTCACTGAAGCTTTCTTT
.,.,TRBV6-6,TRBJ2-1,CASSYSRVYNEQFF,TGTGCCAGCAGTTACTCAAGGGTCTACAATGAGCAGTTCTTC
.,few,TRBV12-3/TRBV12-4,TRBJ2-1,CASSRGTVNNEQFF,TGTGCCAGCAGTCGCGGGACAGTCAACAATGAGCAGTTCTTC
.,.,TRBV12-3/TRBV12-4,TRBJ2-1,CASSLAPSIDEQFF,TGTGCCAGCAGTTTAGCCCCTAGTATAGATGAGCAGTTCTTC
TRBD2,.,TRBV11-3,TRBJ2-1,CASRGLAGSAGDEQFF,TGTGCCAGCAGGGGACTAGCGGGATCGGCGGGGGATGAGCAGTTCTTC
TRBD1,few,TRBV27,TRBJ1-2,CASRTSGTGDFGYTF,TGTGCCAGCAGGACTTCCGGGACAGGGGACTTCGGCTACACCTTC
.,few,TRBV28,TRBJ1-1,CASSLWAGNTEAFF,TGTGCCAGCAGTTTATGGGCTGGGAACACTGAAGCTTTCTTT
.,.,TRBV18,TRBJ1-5,CASSPSAGRNNQPQHF,TGTGCCAGCTCACCATCAGCAGGCAGGAACAATCAGCCCCAGCATTTT
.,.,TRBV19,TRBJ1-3,CASSPGGSGNTIYF,TGTGCCAGTAGTCCTGGGGGCTCTGGAAACACCATATATTTT
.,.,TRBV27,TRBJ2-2,CASSPKGLLDTGELFF,TGTGCCAGCAGCCCCAAGGGACTGTTAGACACCGGGGAGCTGTTTTTT
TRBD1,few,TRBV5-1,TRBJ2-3,CASSLAAGGSTDTQYF,TGCGCCAGCAGCTTGGCCGCAGGGGGCTCCACAGATACGCAGTATTTT
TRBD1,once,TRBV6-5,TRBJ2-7,CASRGPTGLYEQYF,TGTGCCAGCAGGGGGCCGACAGGGCTCTACGAGCAGTACTTC
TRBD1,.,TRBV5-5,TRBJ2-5,CASSPLGTGSQETQYF,TGTGCCAGCAGCCCCTTAGGGACAGGGAGCCAAGAGACCCAGTACTTC
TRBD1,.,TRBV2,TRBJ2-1,CATKPGQGYNEQFF,TGTGCCACAAAGCCGGGACAGGGTTACAATGAGCAGTTCTTC
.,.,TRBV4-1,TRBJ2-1,CASSQQTLSYNEQFF,TGCGCCAGCAGCCAACAGACTCTGTCCTACAATGAGCAGTTCTTC
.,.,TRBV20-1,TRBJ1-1,CSRPSRGNTEAFF,TGCAGTCGCCCCTCCAGGGGAAACACTGAAGCTTTCTTT
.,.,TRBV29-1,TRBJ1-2,CSATANYGYTF,TGCAGCGCGACAGCTAACTATGGCTACACCTTC
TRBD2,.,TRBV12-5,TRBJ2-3,CASGLVLGLAGADTQYF,TGTGCTAGTGGTTTGGTACTCGGGCTAGCGGGAGCAGATACGCAGTATTTT
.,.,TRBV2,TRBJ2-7,CASSENGYEQYF,TGTGCCAGCAGTGAAAATGGCTACGAGCAGTACTTC
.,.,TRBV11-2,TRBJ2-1,CASSSDQTSTNEQFF,TGTGCCAGCAGCTCCGATCAGACTAGTACCAATGAGCAGTTCTTC
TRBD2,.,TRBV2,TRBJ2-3,CASTLLGTTGTDTQYF,TGTGCCAGCACCCTACTCGGGACTACCGGCACAGATACGCAGTATTTT
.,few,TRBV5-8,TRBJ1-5,CASSNRNQPQHF,TGTGCCAGCAGCAACCGAAATCAGCCCCAGCATTTT
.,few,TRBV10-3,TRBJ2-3,CAISEGPDTQYF,TGTGCCATCAGTGAAGGGCCAGATACGCAGTATTTT
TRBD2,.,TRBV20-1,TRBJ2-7,CSAERGDSYEQYF,TGCAGTGCTGAGCGGGGCGATAGCTACGAGCAGTACTTC
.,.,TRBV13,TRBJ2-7,CASSLGGYLYEQYF,TGTGCCAGCAGCTTAGGAGGGTACCTCTACGAGCAGTACTTC
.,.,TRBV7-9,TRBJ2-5,CASSPGSGETQYF,TGTGCCAGCAGCCCCGGATCGGGAGAGACCCAGTACTTC